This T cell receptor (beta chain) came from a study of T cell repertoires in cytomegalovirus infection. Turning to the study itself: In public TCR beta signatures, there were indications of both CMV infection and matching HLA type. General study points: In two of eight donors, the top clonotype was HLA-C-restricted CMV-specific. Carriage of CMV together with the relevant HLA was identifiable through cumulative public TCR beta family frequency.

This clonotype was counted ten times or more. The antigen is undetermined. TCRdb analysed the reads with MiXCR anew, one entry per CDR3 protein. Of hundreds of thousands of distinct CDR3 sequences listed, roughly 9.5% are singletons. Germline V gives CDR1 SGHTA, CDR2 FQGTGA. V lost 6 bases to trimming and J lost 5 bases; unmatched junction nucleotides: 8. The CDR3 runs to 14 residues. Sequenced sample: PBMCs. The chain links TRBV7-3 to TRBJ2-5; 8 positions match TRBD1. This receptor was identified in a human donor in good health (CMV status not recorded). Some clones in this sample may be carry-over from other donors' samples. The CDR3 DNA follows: TGTGCCAGCAGTCCCGCCAGGGGGCAGGAGACCCAGTACTTC. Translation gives CASSPARGQETQYF. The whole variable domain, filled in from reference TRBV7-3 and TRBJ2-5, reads GAGVSQTPSNKVTEKGKYVELRCDPISGHTALYWYRQSLGQGPEFLIYFQGTGAADDSGLPNDRFFAVRPEGSVSTLKIQRTERGDSAVYLCASSPARGQETQYFGPGTRLLVL.